These T cell receptor beta chains were read from a single sample in a study of regulatory T cells in long-lasting Graves disease. TCRdb independently ran MiXCR on the multiplex PCR reads; one entry per CDR3 protein. The sample lists some 450,000 distinct CDR3 sequences, 16% seen once, with about 11% in the top ten. The data also belong to a second study, concerning T cells in Graves' hyperthyroidism and ophthalmopathy.

The sequenced sample was peripheral blood mononuclear cells (PBMCs), obtained at new diagnosis, from a patient treated with antithyroid drugs. Source of these receptors: a woman in her twenties or thirties with Graves disease. Each CDR3 is given with its conserved first and last residue. A D gene is named only where the DNA matches it firmly. Expanded clones are given a class, and other clones once, few, many or no size at all.

J gene: TRBJ1-1; D gene: TRBD1; CDR3 length: 15; clone size: many; V gene: TRBV6-5; CDR3 protein: CASSYRQGARTEAFF; CDR3 DNA: TGTGCCAGCAGTTACCGACAGGGGGCAAGGACTGAAGCTTTCTTT
J gene: TRBJ2-7; D gene: TRBD1; CDR3 length: 14; clone size: NA; V gene: TRBV7-9; CDR3 protein: CASSDNRGWDEQYF; CDR3 DNA: TGTGCCAGCAGCGACAACAGGGGATGGGACGAGCAGTACTTC
J gene: TRBJ2-4; D gene: NA; CDR3 length: 15; clone size: many; V gene: TRBV7-9; CDR3 protein: CASSLVSRGQNIQYF; CDR3 DNA: TGTGCCAGCAGCTTAGTTTCCAGGGGACAAAACATTCAGTACTTC
J gene: TRBJ2-3; D gene: TRBD2; CDR3 length: 13; clone size: many; V gene: TRBV11-2; CDR3 protein: CASAGGPRDTQYF; CDR3 DNA: TGTGCCAGCGCGGGAGGGCCAAGGGATACGCAGTATTTT
J gene: TRBJ2-1; D gene: NA; CDR3 length: 14; clone size: many; V gene: TRBV28; CDR3 protein: CASSLLIQGNEQFF; CDR3 DNA: TGTGCCAGCAGCCTCCTAATACAGGGCAATGAGCAGTTCTTC
J gene: TRBJ1-2; D gene: TRBD1; CDR3 length: 15; clone size: few; V gene: TRBV28; CDR3 protein: CASSLDSGTGVGYTF; CDR3 DNA: TGTGCCAGCAGTTTGGATTCCGGGACAGGGGTAGGCTACACCTTC
J gene: TRBJ1-1; D gene: TRBD1; CDR3 length: 15; clone size: many; V gene: TRBV18; CDR3 protein: CASSPLQGRDTEAFF; CDR3 DNA: TGTGCCAGCTCACCACTACAGGGGAGGGACACTGAAGCTTTCTTT
J gene: TRBJ1-1; D gene: NA; CDR3 length: 13; clone size: many; V gene: TRBV11-3; CDR3 protein: CASSTLSNTEAFF; CDR3 DNA: TGTGCCAGCAGCACGTTGAGTAACACTGAAGCTTTCTTT
J gene: TRBJ1-2; D gene: TRBD1; CDR3 length: 16; clone size: many; V gene: TRBV24-1; CDR3 protein: CATSVGPGDRGYGYTF; CDR3 DNA: TGTGCCACCAGTGTCGGACCGGGGGACAGGGGCTATGGCTACACCTTC
J gene: TRBJ2-2; D gene: TRBD2; CDR3 length: 17; clone size: many; V gene: TRBV13; CDR3 protein: CASSSSTSGRGGGELFF; CDR3 DNA: TGTGCCAGCAGCTCCTCGACTAGCGGGAGGGGAGGCGGGGAGCTGTTTTTT
J gene: TRBJ2-1; D gene: TRBD2; CDR3 length: 14; clone size: many; V gene: TRBV15; CDR3 protein: CATSRDGTSNEQFF; CDR3 DNA: TGTGCCACCAGCAGAGATGGGACTAGCAATGAGCAGTTCTTC
J gene: TRBJ2-5; D gene: TRBD2; CDR3 length: 13; clone size: few; V gene: TRBV7-9; CDR3 protein: CASSRPGGGAQYF; CDR3 DNA: TGTGCCAGCAGCCGTCCTGGGGGGGGGGCCCAGTACTTC
J gene: TRBJ2-3; D gene: NA; CDR3 length: 15; clone size: many; V gene: TRBV11-2; CDR3 protein: CASSSGGSSTNTQYF; CDR3 DNA: TGTGCCAGCAGCTCTGGCGGATCTAGCACAAATACGCAGTATTTT
J gene: TRBJ1-1; D gene: TRBD1; CDR3 length: 17; clone size: many; V gene: TRBV6-1; CDR3 protein: CASSRNGKQGRHTEAFF; CDR3 DNA: TGTGCCAGCAGTCGGAATGGGAAACAGGGGCGTCACACTGAAGCTTTCTTT
J gene: TRBJ2-1; D gene: TRBD2; CDR3 length: 17; clone size: many; V gene: TRBV7-9; CDR3 protein: CASSLARLAGAHNEQFF; CDR3 DNA: TGTGCCAGCAGCTTAGCACGACTAGCGGGGGCTCACAATGAGCAGTTCTTC
J gene: TRBJ1-2; D gene: NA; CDR3 length: 14; clone size: NA; V gene: TRBV30; CDR3 protein: CAWNGGRNIYGYTF; CDR3 DNA: TGTGCCTGGAACGGGGGACGGAATATCTATGGCTACACCTTC
J gene: TRBJ2-2; D gene: NA; CDR3 length: 14; clone size: many; V gene: TRBV6-1; CDR3 protein: CASRPGKDTGELFF; CDR3 DNA: TGTGCCAGCAGGCCCGGGAAGGACACCGGGGAGCTGTTTTTT
J gene: TRBJ2-1; D gene: TRBD2; CDR3 length: 17; clone size: many; V gene: TRBV9; CDR3 protein: CASSGRLARGSYNEQFF; CDR3 DNA: TGTGCCAGCAGCGGACGACTAGCCCGGGGCTCCTACAATGAGCAGTTCTTC
J gene: TRBJ2-3; D gene: NA; CDR3 length: 14; clone size: NA; V gene: TRBV5-6; CDR3 protein: CASSPVGAPDTQYF; CDR3 DNA: TGTGCCAGCAGCCCTGTGGGCGCACCGGATACGCAGTATTTT
J gene: TRBJ1-1; D gene: NA; CDR3 length: 13; clone size: NA; V gene: TRBV19; CDR3 protein: CASHRQPDTEAFF; CDR3 DNA: TGTGCCAGTCATAGACAGCCGGATACTGAAGCTTTCTTT
J gene: TRBJ1-4; D gene: NA; CDR3 length: 16; clone size: many; V gene: TRBV5-1; CDR3 protein: CASSPSPDGRNEKLFF; CDR3 DNA: TGCGCCAGCAGCCCTTCCCCGGACGGCCGTAATGAAAAACTGTTTTTT
J gene: TRBJ2-7; D gene: TRBD2; CDR3 length: 16; clone size: many; V gene: TRBV20-1; CDR3 protein: CSASIPGGGPYHEQYF; CDR3 DNA: TGCAGTGCTAGCATCCCCGGGGGAGGGCCGTACCACGAGCAGTACTTC
J gene: TRBJ2-3; D gene: NA; CDR3 length: 14; clone size: few; V gene: TRBV28; CDR3 protein: CASSLQIPTDTQYF; CDR3 DNA: TGTGCCAGCAGTTTACAGATTCCCACAGATACGCAGTATTTT
J gene: TRBJ2-7; D gene: NA; CDR3 length: 14; clone size: NA; V gene: TRBV6-2/TRBV6-3; CDR3 protein: CASSYPGFPYEQYF; CDR3 DNA: TGTGCCAGCAGTTACCCGGGGTTTCCCTACGAGCAGTACTTC
J gene: TRBJ2-1; D gene: TRBD2; CDR3 length: 14; clone size: few; V gene: TRBV27; CDR3 protein: CASTSGSQHNEQFF; CDR3 DNA: TGTGCCAGTACAAGCGGGAGTCAACACAATGAGCAGTTCTTC
J gene: TRBJ1-5; D gene: NA; CDR3 length: 17; clone size: few; V gene: TRBV19; CDR3 protein: CASSSYDHGNSNQPQHF; CDR3 DNA: TGTGCCAGTAGTTCCTATGATCATGGGAATAGCAATCAGCCCCAGCATTTT
J gene: TRBJ2-1; D gene: NA; CDR3 length: 12; clone size: few; V gene: TRBV28; CDR3 protein: CASSFNHNEQFF; CDR3 DNA: TGTGCCAGCAGTTTTAACCACAATGAGCAGTTCTTC
J gene: TRBJ2-3; D gene: NA; CDR3 length: 14; clone size: many; V gene: TRBV24-1; CDR3 protein: CATAGTAQWDTQYF; CDR3 DNA: TGTGCCACCGCAGGGACGGCTCAATGGGATACGCAGTATTTT
J gene: TRBJ2-1; D gene: TRBD2; CDR3 length: 16; clone size: many; V gene: TRBV20-1; CDR3 protein: CSAQGLAGGPYNEQFF; CDR3 DNA: TGCAGTGCTCAGGGGCTAGCGGGAGGACCCTACAATGAGCAGTTCTTC
J gene: TRBJ2-6; D gene: NA; CDR3 length: 16; clone size: few; V gene: TRBV24-1; CDR3 protein: CATSEDTPSGANVLTF; CDR3 DNA: TGTGCCACCAGTGAGGACACACCCTCTGGGGCCAACGTCCTGACTTTC
J gene: TRBJ1-2; D gene: NA; CDR3 length: 16; clone size: many; V gene: TRBV12-5; CDR3 protein: CASGLELDSVNYGYTF; CDR3 DNA: TGTGCTAGTGGTTTGGAACTTGACAGCGTTAACTATGGCTACACCTTC
J gene: TRBJ2-1; D gene: NA; CDR3 length: 13; clone size: many; V gene: TRBV18; CDR3 protein: CASSPQTYNEQFF; CDR3 DNA: TGTGCCAGCTCACCTCAGACCTACAATGAGCAGTTCTTC
J gene: TRBJ1-5; D gene: NA; CDR3 length: 16; clone size: many; V gene: TRBV28; CDR3 protein: CASSFPLMGSNQPQHF; CDR3 DNA: TGTGCCAGCAGTTTCCCCTTAATGGGTAGCAATCAGCCCCAGCATTTT
J gene: TRBJ1-1; D gene: NA; CDR3 length: 13; clone size: few; V gene: TRBV18; CDR3 protein: CASSDPSGSAAFF; CDR3 DNA: TGTGCCAGCTCGGATCCATCTGGCTCAGCGGCTTTCTTT
J gene: TRBJ2-7; D gene: NA; CDR3 length: 14; clone size: NA; V gene: TRBV6-9; CDR3 protein: CASSYLRRSYEQYF; CDR3 DNA: TGTGCCAGCAGTTACTTGCGGAGATCCTACGAGCAGTACTTC
J gene: TRBJ1-5; D gene: NA; CDR3 length: 19; clone size: many; V gene: TRBV27; CDR3 protein: CASSLRGTLQGNSNQPQHF; CDR3 DNA: TGTGCCAGCAGTTTAAGGGGAACGTTGCAGGGTAATAGCAATCAGCCCCAGCATTTT
J gene: TRBJ2-3; D gene: TRBD2; CDR3 length: 19; clone size: NA; V gene: TRBV20-1; CDR3 protein: CSAIHIHSGRAIKTDTQYF; CDR3 DNA: TGCAGTGCTATCCATATTCATAGCGGGAGGGCCATAAAAACAGATACGCAGTATTTT
J gene: TRBJ1-5; D gene: NA; CDR3 length: 14; clone size: many; V gene: TRBV28; CDR3 protein: CASSLYGSNQPQHF; CDR3 DNA: TGTGCCAGCAGTTTATATGGCAGCAATCAGCCCCAGCATTTT
J gene: TRBJ2-2; D gene: NA; CDR3 length: 16; clone size: few; V gene: TRBV2; CDR3 protein: CASSEMLEGTTGELFF; CDR3 DNA: TGTGCCAGCAGTGAAATGCTAGAGGGGACCACCGGGGAGCTGTTTTTT
J gene: TRBJ2-5; D gene: NA; CDR3 length: 14; clone size: NA; V gene: TRBV24-1; CDR3 protein: CATSDYAVQETQYF; CDR3 DNA: TGTGCCACCAGTGATTACGCGGTTCAAGAGACCCAGTACTTC
J gene: TRBJ2-7; D gene: NA; CDR3 length: 14; clone size: many; V gene: TRBV27; CDR3 protein: CASSSRASSYEQYF; CDR3 DNA: TGTGCCAGCAGTTCCAGAGCAAGCTCCTACGAGCAGTACTTC